The 15 T cell receptor beta chains given below trace back to one sample, sequenced in a study of human T cells and chemical hapten exposure. In TCRdb, the RACE reads were re-called with MiXCR into one record per CDR3 protein. The sample holds a few hundred thousand distinct CDR3 sequences, around 6% seen once. The time point here: patch test 2, 6 weeks after DPC sensitization. Treatment described: therapeutic diphenylcyclopropenone sensitization with weekly scalp DPC. The input for sequencing was whole blood, taken in connection with sensitization to the hapten diphenylcyclopropenone (DPC). These receptor sequences come from a woman younger than 35 with alopecia areata. Some clones in this sample may be carry-over from other donors' samples.

This clonotype was recorded many times. The chain is built from TRBV4-2 and TRBJ1-5; D is ambiguous. CDR1 and CDR2 from the germline V gene are LGHNA and YNFKEQ. The CDR3 consists of 17 residues. The germline V and J ends were trimmed by 0 bases and 6 bases, with 18 bases remaining between them. The DNA for the CDR3 is TGTGCCAGCAGCCAAGAGGAAGGGTTCGGTCGGAGTCAGCCCCAGCATTTT. Protein sequence: CASSQEEGFGRSQPQHF.

The chain links TRBV6-2 or TRBV6-3 to TRBJ2-7; D unclear. Per germline, CDR1 MNHEY and CDR2 SVGEGT. Deletions cut 5 bases from V and 1 base from J, with 9 bases between. The CDR3 is made up of 13 amino acids. As DNA, the CDR3 is TGTGCCAGCAGTCCGCCCAATTCCTACGAGCAGTACTTC. Translating it yields CASSPPNSYEQYF.

This clonotype was seen ten or more times. This chain uses TRBV7-2 with TRBJ1-1, with TRBD1 as a possible D gene (6 bases). CDR1 SGHTA and CDR2 FQGNSA come from the germline V gene. CDR3 length equals 14 residues. Trimming shortened V by 3 bases and J by 5 bases, and 13 bases separated the two germline ends. CDR3 amino acids: CASSLGGGRTEAFF. As DNA, the CDR3 is TGTGCCAGCAGCTTGGGAGGGGGGAGGACTGAAGCTTTCTTT.

This clonotype has a count of ten or more. J is TRBJ1-6 and V is TRBV12-5, with D maybe TRBD1 (5 bases). The CDR3 runs 17 residues. The V gene's germline CDR1 is LGHNT and CDR2 FRNRAP. V shed 7 bases and J shed 4 bases, with 20 bases lying between them. The DNA for the CDR3 is TGTGCTAGTGCCCCACCCGCTATCCGACAGTATAATTCACCCCTCCACTTT. It codes for CASAPPAIRQYNSPLHF. The full variable domain, in which reference TRBV12-5 and TRBJ1-6 provide the parts outside the CDR3, is DARVTQTPRHKVTEMGQEVTMRCQPILGHNTVFWYRQTMMQGLELLAYFRNRAPLDDSGMPKDRFSAEMPDATLATLKIQPSEPRDSAVYFCASAPPAIRQYNSPLHFGNGTRLTVT.

CDR3: CASSYEPSPRYTDTQYF. The CDR3 bases are TGTGCCAGCAGTTACGAACCCAGCCCCCGATACACAGATACGCAGTATTTT. The rearrangement uses TRBV6-6 and TRBJ2-3; D call uncertain. V lost 2 bases to trimming and J lost 2 bases, with 17 bases between them. The CDR3 spans 17 residues. Germline V gene lookup returns CDR1 MNHNY and CDR2 SVGAGI (reference sequence).

The chain combines TRBV5-1 with TRBJ2-3, with 8 bases aligning to TRBD2. J gave up 0 bases and V 0 bases, and 3 bases lay outside the gene matches. The CDR3 consists of 16 residues. Germline V gene lookup returns CDR1 SGHRS and CDR2 YFSETQ. The CDR3 protein is CASSLGLARSTDTQYF. CDR3 in DNA: TGCGCCAGCAGCTTGGGACTAGCGAGAAGCACAGATACGCAGTATTTT.

As to this clonotype: This may stem from a read error, because a much larger clone lies one nucleotide away. The CDR3 sequence is CASSFWGMETQYF. The DNA of the CDR3 is TGTGCCAGCAGCTTTTGGGGGATGGAGACCCAGTACTTC. The chain joins TRBV5-4 to TRBJ2-5; D possibly uses TRBD1 or TRBD2 (5 bases each). The CDR3 consists of 13 residues. Germline V gene lookup returns CDR1 SGHNT and CDR2 YYREEE (reference sequence). Trimming took off 2 bases at V and 5 bases at J, with 10 bases between the two ends.

This clonotype was found many times. The V call is TRBV9, the J call TRBJ1-2; perhaps TRBD1 as D (6 bases). Trimming removed 4 bases at V and 4 bases at J, with 8 bases between. The germline V gene encodes CDR1 SGDLS and CDR2 YYNGEE. The CDR3 sequence is 12 residues long. The CDR3 protein is CASSPRGYGYTF. DNA of the CDR3: TGTGCCAGCAGCCCCAGGGGCTATGGCTACACCTTC.

This chain links TRBV20-1 with TRBJ2-7, with D possibly matching TRBD2 (5 bases). The CDR3 length is 14 residues. Germline V gives CDR1 DFQATT, CDR2 SNEGSKA (reference sequence). Trimming pared 2 bases from V and 0 bases from J, leaving 11 bases between. The CDR3 nucleotides read TGCAGTGCTAGAACTGGAGGCAACTCCTACGAGCAGTACTTC. Protein product: CSARTGGNSYEQYF.

The sample holds many counts of this clonotype. The V and J genes are TRBV29-1 and TRBJ1-2, with 7 bases identical to TRBD1. The CDR3 is made up of 13 amino acids. Germline CDR1 and CDR2: SQVTM and ANQGSEA. The ends lost 7 bases at V and 3 bases at J; junction bases unmatched: 8. CDR3 in DNA: TGCAGCGCAAGACAGGGAGGAGACTATGGCTACACCTTC. Translation: CSARQGGDYGYTF.

In its sample, this clonotype was seen many times. The chain has TRBV6-5 and TRBJ1-5, with a possible D match to TRBD1 (6 bases). The CDR3 loop spans 16 amino acids. The ends were cut back, 6 bases at V and 2 bases at J, with 17 bases in the middle. Per the germline V gene, CDR1 is MNHEY and CDR2 is SVGAGI. CDR3 residues: CASSPGAKTGNQPQHF. CDR3 coding DNA: TGTGCCAGCAGCCCAGGGGCGAAAACCGGCAATCAGCCCCAGCATTTT.

This clonotype was recorded at least ten times. The chain recombines TRBV29-1 with TRBJ1-2; D is unresolved. The CDR3 consists of 11 residues. Germline V gives CDR1 SQVTM, CDR2 ANQGSEA. The germline V and J ends were trimmed by 4 bases and 8 bases, with 11 bases remaining between them. The CDR3 bases are TGCAGCGTTGTGAACAGCGAGGGCTACACCTTC. Its translation is CSVVNSEGYTF.

This rearrangement joins TRBV27 to TRBJ1-6, with unresolved D. CDR1 MNHEY and CDR2 SMNVEV come from the germline V gene (reference sequence). Trimming removed 8 bases at V and 7 bases at J, with 9 bases between. The CDR3 spans 12 residues. The CDR3 nucleotides read TGTGCCAGCGCCACGTCCAATTCACCCCTCCACTTT. Its translation is CASATSNSPLHF.

The rearrangement links TRBV11-2 to TRBJ2-1; the D gene is possibly TRBD1 (6 bases). Germline assignment: CDR1 SGHAT and CDR2 FQNNGV. V shed 0 bases and J shed 7 bases, with 22 bases lying between them. CDR3 length: 18 amino acids. The DNA of the CDR3 is TGTGCCAGCAGCTTAGATCAGGGGTTAGGACTGGTAAATAATGAGCAGTTCTTC. This sequence encodes CASSLDQGLGLVNNEQFF.

The chain couples TRBV5-4 to TRBJ1-1, with a possible D match to TRBD1 (5 bases). The V and J ends lost 1 base and 5 bases respectively, with 15 bases between them. The CDR3 is made up of 15 amino acids. Germline CDR1 reads SGHNT; CDR2 reads YYREEE (reference sequence). CDR3 region: CASSLLDEGWTEAFF. CDR3 nucleotide sequence: TGTGCCAGCAGCTTGCTCGATGAGGGGTGGACTGAAGCTTTCTTT.